There are many counts of the clone carrying this TCR beta chain. As yet, its antigen is unknown. These data come from a study of T cells in Graves' hyperthyroidism and ophthalmopathy. Study context: Staff took peripheral blood when the initial diagnosis was made, before any treatment began. General study results and limits: Classification by a 13 V-J model distinguished ophthalmopathy from stable hyperthyroidism. Model predictions of ophthalmopathy came a median about six months before onset.

TCR beta CDR3 regions were amplified from RNA transcripts. TCR CDR3 regions were first amplified by RT-PCR with HTBI primers. TCRdb re-derived calls from the multiplex PCR reads in MiXCR, one entry per CDR3 protein. Here the sample spans 250,000 to 350,000 distinct CDR3 sequences, over 15% being singletons. Material: blood. This TCR was sampled from a woman aged 55-75 years with Graves' ophthalmopathy.

CDR3 sequence reads: CSVLDTEQPTYEQYF. CDR3 DNA sequence: TGCAGCGTCCTGGACACAGAACAACCAACCTACGAGCAGTACTTC. This chain joins TRBV29-1 and TRBJ2-7, with D maybe TRBD1 (5 bases). The CDR3 sequence is 15 residues long. V lost 6 bases and J 2 bases, leaving 20 bases between the germline ends. Germline CDR1 is SQVTM and CDR2 is ANQGSEA.